These 3 T cell receptor beta chains came from one sample sequenced in a study of T-cell memory formation after mild COVID-19. TCRdb fed the 5' RACE reads into MiXCR, producing one record per CDR3 protein. This table has tens of thousands of distinct CDR3 sequences, approximately 30% appearing once. The specimen sequenced was PBMCs or a T cell subset sorted from them (not recorded which). These receptors were obtained from a man aged 18 to 29 who had mild COVID-19 (a few samples of this study predate the infection). Cell type and time point are not known.

J is TRBJ2-2 and V is TRBV19, with D tentatively TRBD2 (5 bases). V dropped 2 bases and J dropped 9 bases, with 19 bases sitting between them. This CDR3 contains 16 residues. Per germline, CDR1 LNHDA and CDR2 SQIVND (reference sequence). The CDR3 reads CASSIWQSQRERELFF. Here the CDR3 DNA reads TGTGCCAGTAGTATATGGCAGTCCCAGAGGGAACGGGAGCTGTTTTTT.

This clonotype was seen only a few times. V and J are TRBV7-6 and TRBJ1-1; D not resolved. The CDR3 totals 16 residues. Germline assignment: CDR1 SGHVS and CDR2 FNYEAQ. Trimming stripped 5 bases from V and 3 bases from J, with 19 bases between. As DNA, the CDR3 is TGTGCCAGCAGCCCAGAGGGATATGCAGGAGACACTGAAGCTTTCTTT. It yields the protein CASSPEGYAGDTEAFF.

This clonotype was counted a few times. V is TRBV4-3 and J is TRBJ2-2; D is perhaps TRBD2 (5 bases). This CDR3 comprises 15 residues. The germline V gene has CDR1 LGHNA and CDR2 YSLEER. The ends were cut back, 0 bases at V and 6 bases at J, with 11 bases in the middle. The CDR3 sequence: CASSQDFPRAGELFF. As DNA, the CDR3 is TGCGCCAGCAGCCAAGATTTTCCGAGGGCCGGGGAGCTGTTTTTT.